This T cell receptor (beta chain) appears in the sequencing data of a study of cytomegalovirus exposure and HLA in healthy donors. It was with 60 Vbeta and 13 Jbeta primers that the PCR ran. The assay was immunoSEQ multiplex PCR, and TCRdb's table has in-frame clones only and misses some. The table has about 100,000 clones, approximately 77% seen once; the top ten hold 13% to 15%. The sequence was obtained from a male donor in good health and CMV-seropositive. The specimen was PBMCs.

CDR3 region: CASSQVGIPRGPTNEKLFF. The DNA of the CDR3 is TGCGCCAGCAGCCAAGTCGGGATACCCCGCGGCCCAACTAATGAAAAACTGTTTTTT. The chain carries TRBV4-1 and TRBJ1-4; D uncertain. Germline CDR1 reads MGHRA; CDR2 reads YSYEKL. This CDR3 is built from 19 residues. V was clipped by 1 base and J by 0 bases, with 18 bases between them.